Sequencing of this T cell receptor beta chain was carried out in a study of beta chain features in type 1 diabetes. Study outcomes and limitations: Fewer junction insertions and more nucleotide deletions appeared in type 1 diabetes patients. Significant though moderate, a shortening of TCRB CDR3s appeared in all four CD4+ subsets of Type 1 diabetes patients.

A word on this clone: Its specificity is unknown.

CD4+ naive, central memory, regulatory and stem cell-like memory cells were sorted via CD45RO/CCR7/CD25/CD127/CD95/CD27. Without exception, sorted populations had purity beyond 98%. The germline gives CDR1 SGHTA, CDR2 FQGNSA. The CDR3 extends over 15 amino acids. The ends were cut back, 5 bases at V and 9 bases at J, with 17 bases in the middle. The entirety of the isolated RNA underwent reverse transcription, so expressed TCRB transcripts were sequenced. Method: immunoSEQ multiplex PCR; TCRdb's copy keeps in-frame clones and lacks some. The table includes about 700,000 clones, roughly 13% detected once.

The sample was naive CD4+ T cells from blood. The gene calls are TRBV7-2 and TRBJ1-6; TRBD1 might be the D (6 bases). This TCR derives from a man aged 18-30 years with type 1 diabetes. The CDR3 loop is CASSPILRGASPLHF. The CDR3 DNA sequence: TGTGCCAGCAGCCCAATATTGCGGGGGGCTTCACCCCTCCACTTT.